This T cell receptor (beta chain) was obtained from a study of T cells in Graves' hyperthyroidism and ophthalmopathy. At the level of the study: The initial diagnosis was the point when peripheral blood was collected, ahead of any treatment.

What was amplified from RNA transcripts were TCR beta CDR3 regions. The study used the HTBI primer set for a first-round RT-PCR of the TCR CDR3. A single record per CDR3 protein comes from TCRdb applying MiXCR to the multiplex PCR reads. The repertoire holds 250,000 to 300,000 distinct CDR3 sequences, with about 19% as singletons. A few counts support this clonotype. V was pared by 0 bases and J by 6 bases, with 9 bases between. Germline CDR1 reads SGHTA; CDR2 reads FQGTGA. The CDR3 runs to 13 residues. The receptor was isolated from a man in his fifties or sixties with Graves' ophthalmopathy. Sequencing was done on a sample of blood. This sequence joins TRBV7-3 and TRBJ2-7; D not certain. The CDR3 here is CASSLTGGTEQYF. CDR3 DNA: TGTGCCAGCAGCTTAACAGGTGGTACCGAGCAGTACTTC.